Reported below is one T cell receptor (beta chain). The repertoire was sequenced with immunoSEQ multiplex PCR; TCRdb's copy has only in-frame clones and lacks some. The table lists some 19,000 clones, roughly 91% of them singletons. Germline assignment: CDR1 SGHTA and CDR2 FQGTGA. This CDR3 comprises 13 residues. The trim removed 3 bases at V and 11 bases at J, leaving 8 bases unmatched. The data belong to a study of OX40 agonist ivuxolimab in advanced cancers. This sequence joins TRBV7-3 and TRBJ1-1; 8 positions agree with TRBD1. Sequenced here: CD4+ or CD8+ T cells sorted from blood, sampled in a trial of the OX40 agonist ivuxolimab. The source is an adult with an advanced solid tumor such as melanoma, head and neck, liver or kidney cancer. The CDR3 loop is CASSFSQGAGAFF. The CDR3 coding sequence is TGTGCCAGCAGCTTCTCCCAGGGGGCGGGTGCTTTCTTT.